A single sample is the source of the 18 T cell receptor beta chains below, sequenced in a study of blood T cell repertoires in COVID-19. Repertoires were generated with immunoSEQ multiplex PCR, while TCRdb's copy carries only in-frame clones and drops some. The sample lists 300,000 to 400,000 clones, approximately 87% occurring once. The sequenced sample was PBMCs or T cells enriched from blood (not recorded which). Receptors were obtained from a woman aged 25 to 45 with acute COVID-19.

This clone was recorded only once. The chain combines TRBV29-1 with TRBJ1-2; TRBD1 is a possible D gene (6 bases). The V end lost 3 bases, the J end lost 1 base, and 18 bases lay between the germline ends. In germline, CDR1 is SQVTM, CDR2 ANQGSEA. This CDR3 region has 16 residues. CDR3 DNA sequence: TGCAGCGTTGACGCGAGAGGGAACAGGGATAACTATGGCTACACCTTC. This sequence encodes CSVDARGNRDNYGYTF.

The J gene is TRBJ2-2, the V gene TRBV27; 10 bases map to TRBD1. Germline assignment: CDR1 MNHEY and CDR2 SMNVEV (reference sequence). The CDR3 runs to 16 residues. With V trimmed by 8 bases and J by 3 bases, 9 bases remained unmatched. The CDR3 spells CASQTGQGGYTGELFF. CDR3 DNA: TGTGCCAGCCAGACCGGACAGGGGGGGTACACCGGGGAGCTGTTTTTT.

The chain has TRBV4-1 and TRBJ1-2; D unclear. Between the trimmed V and J ends, which lost 4 bases and 2 bases, there was a span of 14 bases. The germline V gene has CDR1 MGHRA and CDR2 YSYEKL. CDR3 length: 15 amino acids. The CDR3 sequence: CASSLPWERNYGYTF. The CDR3 nucleotides read TGCGCCAGCAGCCTTCCTTGGGAGCGAAACTATGGCTACACCTTC.

This chain links TRBV15 with TRBJ1-5, with D possibly matching TRBD1 (5 bases). The CDR3 has 13 amino acids. Trimming took 8 bases from V and 4 from J, leaving 12 bases between them. Germline values: CDR1 LNHNV, CDR2 YYDKDF (reference sequence). The CDR3, as DNA: TGTGCCACCGTCAGGGATGGAAATCAGCCCCAGCATTTT. Translating gives CATVRDGNQPQHF.

The gene calls are TRBV29-1 and TRBJ2-3; TRBD2 matches at 14 bases. CDR3 length equals 15 residues. CDR1 and CDR2 from the germline V gene are SQVTM and ANQGSEA. V gave up 4 bases and J gave up 3 bases; unmatched junction bases: 3. The CDR3 region has the DNA TGCAGCGTTGGACGGACTAGCGGGGGGACAGATACGCAGTATTTT. Its translation: CSVGRTSGGTDTQYF.

This clone was detected once. The chain uses TRBV19 and TRBJ2-1; 9 bases are shared with TRBD2. The CDR3 is 13 amino acids. V lost 5 bases, J lost 10 bases, and 6 bases stayed unmatched. Germline lookup yields CDR1 LNHDA and CDR2 SQIVND (reference sequence). Written as DNA, the CDR3 is TGTGCCAGTAGTTGGGGGCTAGCGGGGGAGCAGTTCTTC. As protein: CASSWGLAGEQFF.

The gene calls are TRBV19 and TRBJ1-4; D not certain. V was clipped by 9 bases and J by 7 bases, with 15 bases between them. Germline lookup yields CDR1 LNHDA and CDR2 SQIVND (reference sequence). The CDR3 has 13 residues. The CDR3 DNA follows: TGTGCCAGCGGGATCTACCGGGGTGAAAAACTGTTTTTT. This sequence encodes CASGIYRGEKLFF. The full variable domain, completed using reference TRBV19 and TRBJ1-4, is DGGITQSPKYLFRKEGQNVTLSCEQNLNHDAMYWYRQDPGQGLRLIYYSQIVNDFQKGDIAEGYSVSREKKESFPLTVTSAQKNPTAFYLCASGIYRGEKLFFGSGTQLSVL.

This chain uses TRBV10-2 with TRBJ2-7; 10 positions agree with TRBD2. V lost 3 bases to trimming and J lost 3 bases; unmatched junction nucleotides: 8. The germline V gene encodes CDR1 WSHSY and CDR2 SAAADI. CDR3 length equals 16 residues. The CDR3 reads CASSDRRASGGYEQYF. The CDR3 coding sequence is TGCGCCAGCAGTGATCGTCGGGCTAGCGGGGGCTACGAGCAGTACTTC.

The V gene is TRBV6-5, the J gene TRBJ1-4; D ambiguous. CDR1 and CDR2 (germline): MNHEY, SVGAGI. This CDR3 has 14 amino acids. V lost 7 bases and J lost 8, with 17 bases in between. The CDR3 sequence: CASTGRGTREKLFF. DNA for the CDR3: TGTGCCAGCACCGGACGGGGTACTAGGGAAAAACTGTTTTTT.

The chain couples TRBV6-2 or TRBV6-3 to TRBJ2-1; TRBD2 aligns across 9 bases. V gave up 4 bases and J gave up 1 base; unmatched junction bases: 5. The germline CDR1 and CDR2 sequences are MNHEY and SVGEGT. This CDR3 is 16 amino acids long. CDR3 DNA sequence: TGTGCCAGCAGTTCCGGGACTAGCCTTTCCTACAATGAGCAGTTCTTC. This encodes CASSSGTSLSYNEQFF.

J is TRBJ1-1 and V is TRBV7-9, with 7 bases aligning to TRBD1. The trim removed 4 bases at V and 3 bases at J, leaving 14 bases unmatched. CDR1 is SEHNR, CDR2 FQNEAQ, per germline (reference sequence). CDR3 length: 17 residues. In DNA form, the CDR3 reads TGTGCCAGCAGCTCGACGAGTCGACAGGGATTCGACACTGAAGCTTTCTTT. Protein: CASSSTSRQGFDTEAFF.

This chain joins TRBV5-1 and TRBJ2-2, with TRBD1 matching over 8 bases. The J segment lost 2 bases and the V segment lost 4 bases, leaving 16 bases of the junction unmatched. Per germline, CDR1 SGHRS and CDR2 YFSETQ. CDR3 size: 19 residues. This CDR3 is CASSLSSLGQGINTGELFF. Written as DNA, the CDR3 is TGCGCCAGCAGCCTTTCCTCTCTCGGACAGGGAATAAACACCGGGGAGCTGTTTTTT.

This clone was seen more than once but under ten times. The chain is built from TRBV27 and TRBJ1-2, with 7 bases that match TRBD1. From germline, CDR1 is MNHEY and CDR2 SMNVEV (reference sequence). CDR3 length: 13 amino acids. With V trimmed by 2 bases and J by 8 bases, 5 bases remained unmatched. The CDR3 region is CASSLKEGAGYTF. The DNA of the CDR3 is TGTGCCAGCAGTTTAAAAGAGGGGGCGGGCTACACCTTC.

The V gene is TRBV6-6, the J gene TRBJ1-5; D might be TRBD1 (6 bases). The V and J ends lost 4 bases and 10 bases respectively, with 17 bases between them. Per germline, CDR1 MNHNY and CDR2 SVGAGI (reference sequence). The CDR3 covers 14 residues. DNA for the CDR3: TGTGCCAGCAGTTTCCCTGACAGGCAAGTTCCCCAGCATTTT. Translation: CASSFPDRQVPQHF.

The CDR3 DNA sequence: TGTGCCAGCTCCCCTCGGGACAGCGAAATCCTTTCGGATGGCTACACCTTC. It is translated as CASSPRDSEILSDGYTF. The chain joins TRBV18 to TRBJ1-2; 7 bases fit TRBD1. The V segment lost 6 bases and the J segment 6 bases; nucleotides outside the gene matches: 19. The germline gives CDR1 KGHSH, CDR2 LQKENI. The CDR3 spans 17 residues.

The chain carries TRBV4-2 and TRBJ2-7, with 7 bases aligning to TRBD1. The germline gives CDR1 LGHNA, CDR2 YNFKEQ. Losses at the gene ends were 1 base for V and 3 bases for J; bases not matched to a gene: 6. This CDR3 has 15 residues. DNA of the CDR3: TGTGCCAGCAGCCAAGGTTATCGACAGGGCTACGAGCAGTACTTC. Residues: CASSQGYRQGYEQYF.

The chain has TRBV7-3 and TRBJ2-1; 8 bases line up with TRBD1. Germline trimming cut 5 bases from V and 0 bases from J; bases unmatched to any gene: 6. The CDR3 contains 16 residues. The V gene's germline CDR1 is SGHTA and CDR2 FQGTGA. Here the CDR3 reads CASSRRTGSSYNEQFF. In DNA, the CDR3 is TGTGCCAGCAGCCGAAGGACAGGGAGCTCCTACAATGAGCAGTTCTTC.

The rearrangement links TRBV11-3 to TRBJ2-2; D call uncertain. The V end was cut by 0 bases, the J end by 3 bases, with 5 bases between. Germline V CDR1 and CDR2: SGHNT, YENEEA. The length of the CDR3 is 14 residues. For the CDR3, the DNA is TGTGCCAGCAGCTTAGATATCCACACCGGGGAGCTGTTTTTT. It yields the protein CASSLDIHTGELFF.